This T cell receptor (beta chain) was obtained from a study of T cell responses to AZD1222 COVID-19 vaccine. Study outcomes and limitations: Clonal diversity was possibly underestimated, and the donors were mostly white British, with more females.

As concerns this clone: Antigen: not known.

Assay: immunoSEQ multiplex PCR; the TCRdb copy retains only in-frame clones and omits some. The sample comprises 55,000 to 80,000 clones, roughly nine tenths of which are singletons, and about 28% rests with the top ten. Germline CDR1 SGHDT, CDR2 YYEEEE. With 0 bases removed from V and 7 bases from J, the gap between germline ends came to 8 bases. The CDR3 runs to 13 residues. This chain joins TRBV5-6 and TRBJ1-5, with unresolved D. The TCR was taken from an adult who received the AZD1222 COVID-19 vaccine. The sample consisted of peripheral blood, taken 28 days after the second AZD1222 dose. CDR3 sequence (DNA): TGTGCCAGCAGCTTGGCGGGTTACCAGCCCCAGCATTTT. The encoded protein is CASSLAGYQPQHF.